The sequence of this T cell receptor beta chain was determined in a study of blood T cell repertoires in COVID-19. The overall study: Acute-phase and convalescent COVID-19 samples originated in the United States, Italy and Spain. Sources were T cells, B-cell-depleted T cells, or PBMCs; the material itself was cDNA or gDNA.

J was trimmed by 0 bases and V by 6 bases; bases with no gene match: 4. The CDR3 length is 15 residues. Germline CDR1 and CDR2: SGHTA and FQGNSA. Authors' analysis steps: It was from reference gene primer amplification that nucleated cell counts were estimated. Measured with immunoSEQ multiplex PCR; TCRdb has only the in-frame clones, and not every one. The V and J calls and clone size were taken over from that table, and D and trimming were inferred from the DNA. The data hold under 200,000 clones, with around 84% observed a single time. The receptor comes from a man aged 55 to 70 with COVID-19, enrolled during active disease. J is TRBJ2-2 and V is TRBV7-2; 7 bases fit TRBD1. Sequencing input: peripheral blood. The CDR3 loop is CASSRDSTNTGELFF. The CDR3 nucleotides are TGTGCCAGCAGTAGGGACAGTACGAACACCGGGGAGCTGTTTTTT.